The sequence of this T cell receptor beta chain was determined in a study of cytomegalovirus exposure and HLA in healthy donors. Measured with immunoSEQ multiplex PCR; TCRdb has only the in-frame clones, and not every one. This repertoire shows some 230,000 clones, just over 90% found once; its top ten account for 1.1%. From germline, CDR1 is ENHRY and CDR2 SYGVKD. Trimming left V 0 bases short and J 4 bases short, with 15 bases between. This CDR3 is 16 amino acids long. The sequenced sample was PBMCs. This rearrangement joins TRBV10-3 to TRBJ1-1, with D perhaps matching TRBD1 (5 bases). This TCR was recovered from a woman younger than 35 in good health and CMV-seronegative. CDR3 region: CAISESRGSGGTEAFF. In DNA, the CDR3 is TGTGCCATCAGTGAGTCGAGGGGATCGGGAGGCACTGAAGCTTTCTTT.